The entry below describes one T cell receptor (beta chain). No antigen is known for it. These data are taken from a study of metastatic and nonmetastatic thyroid tumors. Study context: For malignant and benign thyroid patients, tumor or nodule tissue and blood were the sources whose repertoires were compared. Study-level findings and limits: Compared with benign nodules, malignant thyroid tumors were reported to have significantly higher TCR beta diversity in both blood and tumor.

The CDR3 consists of 14 residues. Germline CDR1 reads SGHRS; CDR2 reads YFSETQ. V dropped 4 bases and J dropped 5; count of bases not matched to a gene: 7. In the original processing: A distant-metastasis classifier for papillary thyroid cancer was built using CDR3 differences across clinicopathological groups. TCRdb re-called clones via MiXCR from the PCR reads. The authors' filters were not applied to this entry. The profile shows roughly 40,000 clones, 9% to 14% of them singletons. Every patient underwent thyroid surgery untreated. The V and J genes are TRBV5-1 and TRBJ1-1; TRBD1 matches at 8 bases. The source of this sequence is a male donor with papillary thyroid cancer or a benign thyroid nodule (not recorded which). Some clones in this sample may be carry-over from other donors' samples. The sample taken for sequencing was blood. The CDR3 reads CASSATGVGTEAFF. As DNA, the CDR3 is TGCGCCAGCAGCGCGACAGGGGTAGGAACTGAAGCTTTCTTT.